This T cell receptor beta chain was recorded in a study of blood T cell repertoires in COVID-19. At the level of the study: The United States, Italy and Spain provided the acute and convalescent COVID-19 samples.

Per the authors' pipeline: Nucleated cell number was recorded as an estimate derived from reference gene primer amplification. The table came from immunoSEQ multiplex PCR; TCRdb's copy has only in-frame clones and leaves some out. V and J calls and clone size come straight from that table; D and trimming were deduced from the DNA. The data hold approximately 260,000 clones, with 84% observed a single time. Trimming shortened V by 1 base and J by 15 bases, and 10 bases separated the two germline ends. Germline lookup yields CDR1 MGHRA and CDR2 YSYEKL. The CDR3 extends over 11 amino acids. The receptor comes from a human donor in a cohort sampled during active COVID-19. This chain uses TRBV4-1 with TRBJ2-1; a possible D gene is TRBD2 (6 bases). Sequencing input: peripheral blood. CDR3 residues: CASSQGLVLFF. The CDR3 nucleotides read TGCGCCAGCAGCCAAGGACTAGTCTTGTTCTTC.